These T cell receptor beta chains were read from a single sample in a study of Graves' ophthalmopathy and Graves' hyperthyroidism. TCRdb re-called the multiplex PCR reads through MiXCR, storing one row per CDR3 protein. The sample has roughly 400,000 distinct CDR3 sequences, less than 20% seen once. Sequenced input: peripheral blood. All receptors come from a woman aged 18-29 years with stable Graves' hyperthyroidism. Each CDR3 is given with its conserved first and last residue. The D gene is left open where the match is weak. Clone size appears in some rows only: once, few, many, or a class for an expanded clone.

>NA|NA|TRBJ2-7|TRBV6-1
CASRKQGYYEQYF
TGTGCCAGCCGAAAACAGGGATACTACGAGCAGTACTTC
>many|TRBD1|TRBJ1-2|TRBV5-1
CASSPRTGADGYTF
TGCGCCAGCAGCCCTAGGACAGGGGCCGATGGCTACACCTTC
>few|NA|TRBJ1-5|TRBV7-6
CASSLALGGTLNQPQHF
TGTGCCAGCAGCTTAGCGCTCGGGGGGACTCTTAATCAGCCCCAGCATTTT
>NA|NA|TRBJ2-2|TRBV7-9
CASSLGHSGELFF
TGTGCCAGCAGCTTAGGGCACTCTGGGGAGCTGTTTTTT
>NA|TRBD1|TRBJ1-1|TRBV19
CVSEGQENTEACF
TGTGTCAGCGAAGGACAGGAGAACACTGAAGCTTGCTTT
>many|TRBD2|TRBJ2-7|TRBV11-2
CASSLPPTSGLTYEQYF
TGTGCCAGCAGCTTGCCGCCTACTAGCGGACTAACCTACGAGCAGTACTTC
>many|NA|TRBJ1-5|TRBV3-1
CASSPDNSNQPQHF
TGTGCCAGCAGCCCGGACAATAGCAATCAGCCCCAGCATTTT
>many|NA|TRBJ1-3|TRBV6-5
CASSYSRGAIGNTIYF
TGTGCCAGCAGTTACTCTCGGGGGGCCATTGGAAACACCATATATTTT
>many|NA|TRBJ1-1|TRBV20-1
CSARDGVVEAFF
TGCAGTGCTAGAGATGGAGTAGTTGAAGCTTTCTTT
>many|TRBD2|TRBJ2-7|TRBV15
CATSSGRKGREYF
TGTGCCACCAGCAGCGGTAGGAAGGGGAGGGAGTACTTC
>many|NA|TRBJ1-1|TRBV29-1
CSVVRNTEAFF
TGCAGCGTGGTTCGTAACACTGAAGCTTTCTTT
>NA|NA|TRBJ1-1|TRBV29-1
CSVERNTEACF
TGCAGCGTTGAGCGGAACACTGAAGCTTGCTTT
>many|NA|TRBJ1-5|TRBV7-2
CASSLAGNRQPQHF
TGTGCCAGCAGCTTAGCAGGGAACCGTCAGCCCCAGCATTTT
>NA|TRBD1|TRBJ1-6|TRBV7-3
CASSLKWDRGRNSPLHF
TGTGCCAGCAGCTTAAAATGGGACAGGGGGCGGAATTCACCCCTCCACTTT
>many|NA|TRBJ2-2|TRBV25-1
CASARYTGELFF
TGTGCCAGCGCAAGATACACCGGGGAGCTGTTTTTT
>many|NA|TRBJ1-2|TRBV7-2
CASSFEQGRGHTF
TGTGCCAGCAGCTTCGAACAGGGCCGTGGCCACACCTTC
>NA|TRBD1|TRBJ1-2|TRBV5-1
CASSGQGSSTSNYGYTF
TGCGCCAGCTCGGGACAGGGCAGTTCGACGTCTAACTATGGCTACACCTTC
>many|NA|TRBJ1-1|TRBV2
CASSEADRWWRWETNTEAFF
TGTGCCAGCAGTGAAGCAGACAGGTGGTGGCGATGGGAGACGAACACTGAAGCTTTCTTT
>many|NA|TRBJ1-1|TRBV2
CASRGQGGGNTEAFF
TGTGCCAGCAGAGGCCAGGGAGGAGGGAACACTGAAGCTTTCTTT
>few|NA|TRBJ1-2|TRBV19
CASTPGGVGYTF
TGTGCCAGTACCCCAGGAGGGGTAGGCTACACCTTC
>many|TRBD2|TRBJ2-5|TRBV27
CASSLSGAGELQATQYF
TGTGCCAGCAGTTTATCCGGGGCGGGGGAGCTCCAAGCGACCCAGTACTTC
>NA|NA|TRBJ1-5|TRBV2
CASSERGWGNQPQHF
TGTGCCAGCAGTGAAAGGGGATGGGGCAATCAGCCCCAGCATTTT
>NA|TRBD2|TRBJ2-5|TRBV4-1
CASSQGRAGRGETQYF
TGCGCCAGCAGCCAAGGGCGAGCGGGGCGGGGGGAGACCCAGTACTTC
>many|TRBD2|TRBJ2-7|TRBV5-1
CASSGASGTYEQYF
TGCGCCAGCAGCGGGGCTAGCGGAACCTACGAGCAGTACTTC
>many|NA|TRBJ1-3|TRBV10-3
CAISERNTIYF
TGTGCCATCAGTGAAAGAAACACCATATATTTT
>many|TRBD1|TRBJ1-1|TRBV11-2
CASTPRDSDTEAFF
TGTGCCAGCACCCCGAGGGACAGTGACACTGAAGCTTTCTTT
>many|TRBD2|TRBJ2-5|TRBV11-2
CASSLILAGAQETQYF
TGTGCCAGCAGCTTAATCCTAGCGGGGGCTCAAGAGACCCAGTACTTC
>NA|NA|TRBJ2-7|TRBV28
CASSSVGTREQYF
TGTGCCAGCAGTTCGGTAGGGACGAGGGAGCAGTACTTC
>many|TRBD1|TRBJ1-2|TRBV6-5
CASRAGGSYGYTF
TGTGCCAGCCGGGCAGGGGGGAGCTATGGCTACACCTTC
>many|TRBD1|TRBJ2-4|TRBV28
CASSYDRVAKNIQYF
TGTGCCAGCAGCTACGACAGGGTCGCCAAAAACATTCAGTACTTC
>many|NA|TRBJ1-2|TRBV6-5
CASRRQQSDYGYTF
TGTGCCAGCAGAAGACAGCAATCAGACTATGGCTACACCTTC
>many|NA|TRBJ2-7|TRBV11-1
CASSLIQDPKDEQYF
TGTGCCAGCAGCTTGATTCAGGACCCTAAGGACGAGCAGTACTTC
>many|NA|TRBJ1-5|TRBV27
CASSWGRGRQPQHF
TGTGCCAGCAGCTGGGGAAGGGGCCGACAGCCCCAGCATTTT
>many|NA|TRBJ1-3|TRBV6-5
CASSYRVRAIYF
TGTGCCAGCAGTTATCGGGTCCGGGCCATATATTTT
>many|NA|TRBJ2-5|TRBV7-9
CASSLGEGAVGPQETQYF
TGTGCCAGCAGCTTAGGGGAGGGGGCAGTCGGCCCCCAAGAGACCCAGTACTTC
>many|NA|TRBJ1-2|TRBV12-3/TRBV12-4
CASSSRPGDGYTF
TGTGCCAGCAGTAGTCGACCAGGGGACGGCTACACCTTC
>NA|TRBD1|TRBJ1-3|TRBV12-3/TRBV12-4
CASSHKGTGGIFGNTIYF
TGTGCCAGCAGCCATAAGGGGACAGGGGGCATTTTCGGAAACACCATATATTTT
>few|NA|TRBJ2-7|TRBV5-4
CASSLDPGRKTYEQYF
TGTGCCAGCAGCTTGGATCCGGGGCGAAAAACCTACGAGCAGTACTTC
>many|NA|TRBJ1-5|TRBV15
CATSRDMDSNQPQHF
TGTGCCACCAGCAGAGATATGGATAGCAATCAGCCCCAGCATTTT
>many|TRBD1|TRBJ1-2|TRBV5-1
CASSGGTASDYGYTF
TGCGCCAGCAGCGGGGGGACAGCCTCGGACTATGGCTACACCTTC
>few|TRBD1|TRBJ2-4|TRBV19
CASSFRQGDIKYF
TGTGCCAGTAGTTTTCGACAGGGCGACATTAAGTACTTC
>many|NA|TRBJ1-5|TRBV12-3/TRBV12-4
CASSLRFSNQPQHF
TGTGCCAGCAGTTTGAGGTTTAGCAATCAGCCCCAGCATTTT
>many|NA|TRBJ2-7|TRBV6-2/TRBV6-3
CASTLGRNYEQYF
TGTGCCAGCACCTTGGGACGTAACTACGAGCAGTACTTC
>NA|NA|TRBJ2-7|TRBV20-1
CSAKSPDGPYEQYF
TGCAGTGCTAAGAGCCCCGACGGCCCCTACGAGCAGTACTTC
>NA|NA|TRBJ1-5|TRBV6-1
CASSPGRSSYSNQPQHF
TGTGCCAGCAGTCCTGGACGCAGCTCATATAGCAATCAGCCCCAGCATTTT
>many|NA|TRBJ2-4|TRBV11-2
CASSAIIAKNIQYF
TGTGCCAGCAGCGCAATAATAGCCAAAAACATTCAGTACTTC
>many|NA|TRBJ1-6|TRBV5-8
CASSRRSDRNSPLHF
TGTGCCAGCAGCCGCCGATCCGACAGGAATTCACCCCTCCACTTT
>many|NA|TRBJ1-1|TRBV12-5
CASAAVGPGTEAFF
TGTGCTAGTGCCGCGGTTGGTCCAGGGACTGAAGCTTTCTTT
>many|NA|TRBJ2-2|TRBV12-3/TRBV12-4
CASSHPRPNTGELFF
TGTGCCAGCAGCCACCCTAGGCCGAACACCGGGGAGCTGTTTTTT